Below are 25 T cell receptor beta chains sequenced from a single sample in a study of blood T cell repertoires in COVID-19. The assay was immunoSEQ multiplex PCR, and TCRdb's table has in-frame clones only and misses some. The sample carries a few hundred thousand clones, 85% recorded once. The source material was PBMCs or T cells enriched from blood (not recorded which). Source of these receptors: a woman aged 50 to 60 who had recovered from COVID-19.

This clone was counted once. This rearrangement joins TRBV6-1 to TRBJ2-7; D perhaps matches TRBD1 (5 bases). V was shortened by 2 bases and J by 7 bases, with 15 bases between the two germline ends. Looked up from germline, CDR1 is MNHNS and CDR2 is SASEGT. This CDR3 contains 14 residues. The CDR3 spells CASSERQGMSEQYF. DNA for the CDR3: TGTGCCAGCAGTGAAAGGCAGGGAATGAGTGAGCAGTACTTC.

The chain couples TRBV6-5 to TRBJ2-5, with TRBD2 matching 7 bases. The V gene's germline CDR1 is MNHEY and CDR2 SVGAGI. The junction had 9 bases not matched to a gene; V was cut back by 6 bases and J by 5 bases. The CDR3 loop spans 14 amino acids. For the CDR3, the DNA is TGTGCCAGCAGCGGCCAGCGGGGATGGGAGACCCAGTACTTC. Its translation: CASSGQRGWETQYF.

This clone has just one count. The rearrangement uses TRBV5-5 and TRBJ2-5; 14 nucleotides align to TRBD2. CDR3 length equals 16 residues. Losses at the gene ends were 4 bases for V and 6 bases for J; bases not matched to a gene: 8. CDR1 SGHKS and CDR2 YYEKEE come from the germline V gene (reference sequence). The CDR3 DNA is TGTGCCAGCAGCGACCTGACTAGCGGGAGGGAAAAGACCCAGTACTTC. Its translation: CASSDLTSGREKTQYF.

The V and J genes are TRBV19 and TRBJ1-5; 12 nucleotides align to TRBD1. From germline, CDR1 is LNHDA and CDR2 SQIVND (reference sequence). Germline trimming cut 1 base from V and 7 bases from J; bases unmatched to any gene: 11. The CDR3 consists of 18 residues. CDR3 region: CASSIGWGTGGAGQPQHF. The CDR3 bases are TGTGCCAGTAGTATAGGTTGGGGGACAGGGGGCGCAGGGCAGCCCCAGCATTTT. The full variable domain, completed using reference TRBV19 and TRBJ1-5, is DGGITQSPKYLFRKEGQNVTLSCEQNLNHDAMYWYRQDPGQGLRLIYYSQIVNDFQKGDIAEGYSVSREKKESFPLTVTSAQKNPTAFYLCASSIGWGTGGAGQPQHFGDGTRLSIL.

V gene TRBV30 combines with J gene TRBJ1-6, with TRBD1 matching 7 bases. The V gene end was trimmed by 3 bases and the J gene end by 9 bases; junction bases not matched to a gene: 11. Germline V gene lookup returns CDR1 GTSNPN and CDR2 SVGIG (reference sequence). CDR3 length: 15 residues. CDR3 DNA sequence: TGTGCCTGGAGCGAACAGACAGGGACCAGTTCACCCCTCCACTTT. This gives the protein CAWSEQTGTSSPLHF.

The gene calls are TRBV9 and TRBJ2-7, with a weak D call TRBD2 (6 bases). Germline CDR1 and CDR2: SGDLS and YYNGEE. The CDR3 totals 15 residues. The V end lost 4 bases, the J end lost 1 base, and 15 bases lay between the germline ends. CDR3 loop: CASSTQSGPSYEQYF. In nucleotides, the CDR3 is TGTGCCAGCAGCACCCAGAGCGGGCCTTCCTACGAGCAGTACTTC.

The J gene is TRBJ2-1, the V gene TRBV24-1; D is possibly TRBD1 (5 bases). The CDR3 has 14 amino acids. V was shortened by 4 bases and J by 6 bases, with 12 bases between the two germline ends. Germline CDR1 KGHDR, CDR2 SFDVKD. The CDR3 sequence: CATSETDSLNEQFF. CDR3 coding DNA: TGTGCCACCAGTGAAACCGACAGTCTCAATGAGCAGTTCTTC.

Details on this clone: The junction departs from the called germline gene at one end, perhaps through a read error. The V and J genes are TRBV30 and TRBJ1-2, with a possible D match to TRBD1 (6 bases). The CDR3 is 14 amino acids. Germline CDR1 GTSNPN, CDR2 SVGIG (reference sequence). The CDR3 DNA is TGTGCCTGGACCCCGACAGGCATAAACTATCGCTACACCTTC. Protein product: CAWTPTGINYRYTF.

This sequence joins TRBV19 and TRBJ1-4, with D unclear. The CDR3 spans 13 residues. Germline V gene data show CDR1 as LNHDA and CDR2 as SQIVND (reference sequence). V was clipped by 3 bases and J by 6 bases, with 8 bases between them. The CDR3 sequence: CASSISAYEKLFF. The CDR3 DNA reads as TGTGCCAGTAGTATTTCCGCGTATGAAAAACTGTTTTTT.

V and J are TRBV5-5 and TRBJ1-1; D uncertain. Germline V gene sequence: CDR1 SGHKS, CDR2 YYEKEE (reference sequence). V lost 0 bases to trimming and J lost 7 bases, with 13 bases between them. This CDR3 region has 14 residues. CDR3 protein: CASSLAARNYEAFF. In nucleotides, the CDR3 is TGTGCCAGCAGCTTGGCCGCCCGGAACTATGAAGCTTTCTTT.

The chain carries TRBV7-2 and TRBJ1-6; perhaps TRBD1 as D (5 bases). Germline assignment: CDR1 SGHTA and CDR2 FQGNSA. The CDR3 consists of 16 residues. Trimming took off 4 bases at V and 3 bases at J, with 13 bases between the two ends. This CDR3 is CASSSRVGGYNSPLHF. In DNA form, the CDR3 reads TGTGCCAGCAGCTCCAGGGTCGGGGGCTATAATTCACCCCTCCACTTT.

The chain carries TRBV27 and TRBJ2-7; 8 nucleotides agree with TRBD1. Per the germline V gene, CDR1 is MNHEY and CDR2 is SMNVEV (reference sequence). V shed 2 bases, J shed 0 bases, and the junction held 3 bases outside the gene matches. The CDR3 spans 15 residues. The CDR3: CASSLRQGASYEQYF. The CDR3 DNA sequence: TGTGCCAGCAGTTTAAGGCAGGGGGCCTCCTACGAGCAGTACTTC.

The rearrangement joins TRBV15 to TRBJ2-7; possible D gene TRBD2, 6 bases. V shed 5 bases and J shed 0 bases, with 14 bases lying between them. Germline loops: CDR1 LNHNV, CDR2 YYDKDF (reference sequence). The CDR3 is 15 amino acids. The CDR3 bases are TGTGCCACCAGCCAAAATAGCGGCAGCTCCTACGAGCAGTACTTC. Residues: CATSQNSGSSYEQYF. Drawing the rest from reference TRBV15 and TRBJ2-7, the complete variable domain is DAMVIQNPRYQVTQFGKPVTLSCSQTLNHNVMYWYQQKSSQAPKLLFHYYDKDFNNEADTPDNFQSRRPNTSFCFLDIRSPGLGDTAMYLCATSQNSGSSYEQYFGPGTRLTVT.

This chain connects TRBV30 to TRBJ2-7; TRBD1 aligns across 9 bases. The germline gives CDR1 GTSNPN, CDR2 SVGIG (reference sequence). Losses at the gene ends were 1 base for V and 4 bases for J; bases not matched to a gene: 14. CDR3 length: 17 residues. The DNA of the CDR3 is TGTGCCTGGAGTGCCACCTGGACAGGGGCCCTGGTATACGAGCAGTACTTC. Its protein product is CAWSATWTGALVYEQYF.

V gene TRBV5-1 combines with J gene TRBJ1-1, with D perhaps TRBD1 (6 bases). This CDR3 has 14 residues. Germline-derived CDR1 and CDR2 are SGHRS and YFSETQ. Trimming cost V 3 bases and J 5 bases, with 14 bases left between them. Here the CDR3 reads CASSWSGVGTEAFF. The CDR3 coding sequence is TGCGCCAGCAGCTGGTCAGGGGTCGGAACTGAAGCTTTCTTT.

The rearrangement uses TRBV10-1 and TRBJ1-1; weak D call: TRBD1 (6 bases). Germline CDR1 and CDR2: WNHNN and SYGVQD (reference sequence). V was cut by 3 bases and J by 3 bases, with 8 bases left in between. CDR3 length: 13 residues. The chain's CDR3 is CASSENRDTEAFF. DNA for the CDR3: TGCGCCAGCAGTGAAAACAGGGACACTGAAGCTTTCTTT.

The rearrangement uses TRBV30 and TRBJ1-5, with D possibly matching TRBD1 (6 bases). Trimming removed 4 bases at V and 1 base at J, with 8 bases between. The CDR3 covers 13 residues. Germline lookup yields CDR1 GTSNPN and CDR2 SVGIG (reference sequence). CDR3: CAWTDRSNQPQHF. In DNA form, the CDR3 reads TGTGCCTGGACTGACAGGAGCAATCAGCCCCAGCATTTT.

This clone was observed once. V usage is TRBV3-1 (or the pseudogene TRBV3-2) and J usage is TRBJ1-1; D ambiguous. The CDR3 has 11 amino acids. Trimming cost V 5 bases and J 4 bases, with 5 bases left between them. Looked up from germline, CDR1 is LGHDT and CDR2 is YNNKEL (reference sequence). The CDR3 is CASSSGTEAFF. Written as DNA, the CDR3 is TGTGCCAGCAGCTCGGGCACTGAAGCTTTCTTT.

The chain has TRBV4-1 and TRBJ2-5; 8 bases match TRBD2. The V segment lost 1 base and the J segment 4 bases; nucleotides outside the gene matches: 5. The germline gives CDR1 MGHRA, CDR2 YSYEKL. CDR3 length: 15 amino acids. The CDR3 bases are TGCGCCAGCAGCCAAGTCGGGAGGGGGGGAGAGACCCAGTACTTC. It encodes CASSQVGRGGETQYF.

The V and J genes are TRBV18 and TRBJ2-3, with D possibly TRBD1 on 5 matching bases. Trimming removed 3 bases at V and 4 bases at J, with 11 bases between. The CDR3 spans 14 residues. The V gene's germline CDR1 is KGHSH and CDR2 LQKENI. Here the CDR3 reads CASSPTTGSDTQYF. In DNA, the CDR3 is TGTGCCAGCTCACCGACCACAGGATCAGATACGCAGTATTTT.

V is TRBV19 and J is TRBJ2-3; TRBD1 agrees at 11 bases. CDR1 is LNHDA and CDR2 is SQIVND in the germline V gene (reference sequence). The junction had 7 bases not matched to a gene; V was cut back by 6 bases and J by 5 bases. The CDR3 sequence is 15 residues long. The CDR3 protein is CASSVMGQGVDTQYF. The CDR3, as DNA: TGTGCCAGTAGCGTAATGGGACAGGGGGTAGATACGCAGTATTTT.

The chain links TRBV24-1 to TRBJ1-1, with D unclear. The CDR3 is made up of 13 amino acids. Trimming removed 1 base from V and 5 bases from J, with 7 bases in between. Germline CDR1 is KGHDR and CDR2 is SFDVKD. CDR3 amino acids: CATSDFGGTEAFF. In DNA, the CDR3 is TGTGCCACCAGTGATTTTGGCGGAACTGAAGCTTTCTTT.

The V gene is TRBV7-9, the J gene TRBJ2-1, with 8 positions matching TRBD2. The CDR3 has 16 residues. The J segment lost 5 bases and the V segment lost 1 base, leaving 7 bases of the junction unmatched. The germline CDR1 and CDR2 sequences are SEHNR and FQNEAQ (reference sequence). CDR3 nucleotides: TGTGCCAGCAGCTTAGAACGGGGGGGCCTGGACAATGAGCAGTTCTTC. Protein sequence: CASSLERGGLDNEQFF. The full variable domain, its missing parts supplied by reference TRBV7-9 and TRBJ2-1, is DTGVSQNPRHKITKRGQNVTFRCDPISEHNRLYWYRQTLGQGPEFLTYFQNEAQLEKSRLLSDRFSAERPKGSFSTLEIQRTEQGDSAMYLCASSLERGGLDNEQFFGPGTRLTVL.

The chain links TRBV18 to TRBJ1-5; 11 bases agree with TRBD1. This CDR3 has 15 amino acids. The V gene's germline CDR1 is KGHSH and CDR2 LQKENI. V lost 4 bases to trimming and J lost 4 bases; unmatched junction nucleotides: 3. CDR3 loop: CASSLGTGGNQPQHF. The CDR3 DNA reads TGTGCCAGCTCACTTGGGACAGGGGGTAATCAGCCCCAGCATTTT.

In its sample, this clone was seen a few times. The chain joins TRBV30 to TRBJ1-2; D gene ambiguous. Trimming took 4 bases from V and 0 from J, leaving 3 bases between them. The CDR3 consists of 11 residues. Germline-derived CDR1 and CDR2 are GTSNPN and SVGIG (reference sequence). In nucleotides, the CDR3 is TGTGCCTGGACAGCTAACTATGGCTACACCTTC. This sequence encodes CAWTANYGYTF. Based on the CDR3 plus reference TRBV30 and TRBJ1-2, the full variable domain is SQTIHQWPATLVQPVGSPLSLECTVEGTSNPNLYWYRQAAGRGLQLLFYSVGIGQISSEVPQNLSASRPQDRQFILSSKKLLLSDSGFYLCAWTANYGYTFGSGTRLTVV.